This entry lists 10 T cell receptor beta chains sequenced from one sample in a study of cytomegalovirus exposure and HLA in healthy donors. The table came from immunoSEQ multiplex PCR; TCRdb's copy has only in-frame clones and leaves some out. This table holds 50,000 to 65,000 clones, 85% to 95% found once. Sequencing was done on a sample of PBMCs. Receptors were obtained from a young woman in good health and CMV-seropositive.

The chain has TRBV5-1 and TRBJ2-2, with D perhaps matching TRBD1 (6 bases). In germline, CDR1 is SGHRS, CDR2 YFSETQ. Deletions cut 1 base from V and 1 base from J, with 11 bases between. The CDR3 is 16 residues long. The CDR3 coding sequence is TGCGCCAGCAGCTTGTCAGGGGCCGGGAACACCGGGGAGCTGTTTTTT. Its protein product is CASSLSGAGNTGELFF.

The chain uses TRBV6-1 and TRBJ2-7; possibly TRBD2 for D (5 bases). Per germline, CDR1 MNHNS and CDR2 SASEGT. The CDR3 consists of 14 residues. V lost 0 bases and J lost 1, with 7 bases in between. The CDR3 DNA reads TGTGCCAGCAGTGAAGCAACTAGGTCCTACGAGCAGTACTTC. Its protein is CASSEATRSYEQYF.

The CDR3 DNA reads TGTGCCAGCAGCCTCCCCGGGGCAGATACGCAGTATTTT. Amino acids: CASSLPGADTQYF. This chain joins TRBV6-6 and TRBJ2-3; tentative D call: TRBD2 (5 bases). The V end was cut by 6 bases, the J end by 4 bases, with 11 bases between. The CDR3 loop spans 13 amino acids. Germline lookup yields CDR1 MNHNY and CDR2 SVGAGI (reference sequence).

The chain carries TRBV10-3 and TRBJ2-1; 7 bases map to TRBD2. V lost 4 bases and J lost 5; bases outside the gene matches: 8. The germline V gene encodes CDR1 ENHRY and CDR2 SYGVKD. This CDR3 has 15 amino acids. CDR3 nucleotide sequence: TGTGCCATCAGTGGGTCTAGTCTAGCGGACAATGAGCAGTTCTTC. This encodes CAISGSSLADNEQFF.

In DNA form, the CDR3 reads TGTGCCAGTAGTATAGGGCTAGCGGGAGGACGCACCGGGGAGCTGTTTTTT. Protein product: CASSIGLAGGRTGELFF. The V call is TRBV19, the J call TRBJ2-2; TRBD2 matches at 11 bases. Germline-derived CDR1 and CDR2 are LNHDA and SQIVND (reference sequence). This CDR3 comprises 17 residues. V was pared by 1 base and J by 4 bases, with 5 bases of the junction left unmatched.

CDR3 residues: CASRPTWGLRETQYF. CDR3 bases: TGTGCCAGCAGGCCGACATGGGGGCTTAGGGAGACCCAGTACTTC. This rearrangement joins TRBV28 to TRBJ2-5; the D gene is possibly TRBD1 (6 bases). Trimming cost V 6 bases and J 5 bases, with 19 bases left between them. The CDR3 is made up of 15 amino acids. Per the germline V gene, CDR1 is MDHEN and CDR2 is SYDVKM. Combining the CDR3 with reference TRBV28 and TRBJ2-5 gives the whole variable domain DVKVTQSSRYLVKRTGEKVFLECVQDMDHENMFWYRQDPGLGLRLIYFSYDVKMKEKGDIPEGYSVSREKKERFSLILESASTNQTSMYLCASRPTWGLRETQYFGPGTRLLVL.

This clone has a single count. V is TRBV27 and J is TRBJ1-1; D remains ambiguous. Trimming shortened V by 1 base and J by 1 base, and 10 bases separated the two germline ends. CDR1 MNHEY and CDR2 SMNVEV come from the germline V gene (reference sequence). This CDR3 has 15 amino acids. CDR3 sequence (DNA): TGTGCCAGCAGTTTATTCCGCAACAAGAACACTGAAGCTTTCTTT. Translated, it gives CASSLFRNKNTEAFF.

This clone was seen a single time. The chain combines TRBV7-8 with TRBJ2-1; TRBD2 aligns across 7 bases. The CDR3 sequence is 16 residues long. Looked up from germline, CDR1 is SGHVS and CDR2 is FQNEAQ. With 3 bases clipped from V and 4 bases from J, the junction kept 9 bases outside the gene matches. Here the CDR3 DNA reads TGTGCCAGCAGCTTCCCTCGGGGGGAGGGTTACAATGAGCAGTTCTTC. The encoded protein is CASSFPRGEGYNEQFF.

The chain uses TRBV5-1 and TRBJ2-1; D may be TRBD1 (6 bases). Germline V gene sequence: CDR1 SGHRS, CDR2 YFSETQ. This CDR3 spans 15 amino acids. V lost 0 bases to trimming and J lost 3 bases, with 10 bases between them. CDR3 nucleotides: TGCGCCAGCAGCTTGGTACAGGGAAACTACAATGAGCAGTTCTTC. Translation: CASSLVQGNYNEQFF.

The V and J genes are TRBV7-9 and TRBJ2-7, with 8 bases aligning to TRBD2. The germline V gene has CDR1 SEHNR and CDR2 FQNEAQ (reference sequence). This CDR3 has 16 residues. The junction had 9 bases not matched to a gene; V was cut back by 3 bases and J by 2 bases. Here the CDR3 reads CASSFPSGGGPYEQYF. DNA of the CDR3: TGTGCCAGCAGCTTCCCCTCTGGCGGGGGGCCCTACGAGCAGTACTTC.